Listed below are T cell receptor beta chains from one sample, sequenced in a study of preoperative IRX-2 immunotherapy in early breast cancer. Produced via immunoSEQ multiplex PCR; TCRdb's table is partial and in-frame only. Here the sample spans about 34,000 clones, roughly 96% being singletons. This material was acquired from a patient treated with IRX-2 immunotherapy. The receptor source for this set is a human donor with breast cancer. The CDR3 runs from the conserved cysteine through the conserved F or W. D genes are given only for firm matches. A clone size is listed for some rows: how often the clone was seen (once, few, many), or a class if it is expanded.

clone_size j_call d_call v_call cdr3_nt cdr3_aa
NA TRBJ1-1 NA TRBV5-4 TGTGCCAGCAGCCGCCCGAGCCCCTCAAACACTGAAGCTTTCTTT CASSRPSPSNTEAFF
once TRBJ1-5 TRBD1 TRBV12-5 TGTGCTAGTGGTTTAGGACAGGGGAGCAATCAGCCCCAGCATTTT CASGLGQGSNQPQHF
NA TRBJ2-6 NA TRBV9 TGTGCCAGCAGCGTCTCTGGGGCCAACGTCCTGACTTTC CASSVSGANVLTF
NA TRBJ2-6 NA TRBV7-3 TGTGCCAGCAGCTTACAGGACCAGAGAGCCTCTGGGGCCAACGTCCTGACTTTC CASSLQDQRASGANVLTF
NA TRBJ2-7 NA TRBV10-3 TGTGCCATCAGTGTGGAAGGGTTTGAGCAGTACTTC CAISVEGFEQYF
NA TRBJ1-2 NA TRBV19 TGTGCCAGTAGGAAGACAGACTCCTATGGCTACACCTTC CASRKTDSYGYTF
NA TRBJ1-2 NA TRBV12-1 TGTGCCAGCAGCCCGTGGGGGGGTCCCTATGGCTACACCTTC CASSPWGGPYGYTF
NA TRBJ2-4 NA TRBV7-9 TGTGCCAGCAGCTCTATCCTCGGAAACTGGGCCAAAAACATTCAGTACTTC CASSSILGNWAKNIQYF
NA TRBJ2-1 NA TRBV12-5 TGTGCTAGTGGTTTGAGTCGGCTAGCCGGCAATGAGCAGTTCTTC CASGLSRLAGNEQFF
NA TRBJ2-7 TRBD1 TRBV5-1 TGCGCCAGCAGCTTGGGACAGGGGTCCCACGAGCAGTACTTC CASSLGQGSHEQYF
NA TRBJ2-5 NA TRBV6-1 TGTGCCAGCTGTAGGGATATACAAGAGACCCAGTACTTC CASCRDIQETQYF
NA TRBJ2-3 NA TRBV4-1 TGCGCCAGCAGCCAATCAGACAGCACAGATACGCAGTATTTT CASSQSDSTDTQYF
NA TRBJ2-3 NA TRBV18 TGTGCCAGCTCACCACAGACGGCGGATACGCAGTATTTT CASSPQTADTQYF
NA TRBJ1-2 TRBD1 TRBV7-2 TGTGCCAGCAGCTTACGGACAGGGACCTATGGCTACACCTTC CASSLRTGTYGYTF
once TRBJ1-3 TRBD1 TRBV7-2 TGTGCCAGCAGCCTTACTCCAGGGGGCAATGGAAACACCATATATTTT CASSLTPGGNGNTIYF
NA TRBJ2-3 NA TRBV7-3 TGTGCCAGCAGCCCCGGCCAGGTCAACACAGATACGCAGTATTTT CASSPGQVNTDTQYF
NA TRBJ1-2 TRBD1 TRBV18 TGTGCCAGCTCACCACCGGGGGGACAGGTGTTCAACTATGGCTACACCTTC CASSPPGGQVFNYGYTF
NA TRBJ2-7 NA TRBV28 TGTGCCAGCAGCCCAACAGGGTCGAGCTCCTACGAGCAGTACTTC CASSPTGSSSYEQYF
NA TRBJ1-2 NA TRBV5-4 TGTGCCAGCAGCCGAGAAGGGGGGTATGGCTACACCTTC CASSREGGYGYTF
few TRBJ1-2 TRBD1 TRBV7-9 TGTGCCAGCAGCCGAGAACGGGACAGGGACGGCTACACCTTC CASSRERDRDGYTF
NA TRBJ1-2 TRBD1 TRBV7-9 TGTGCCAGCAGCTCCGGACAGGGCCCCTACCTCTATGGCTACACCTTC CASSSGQGPYLYGYTF
NA TRBJ2-3 NA TRBV11-3 TGTGCCAGCAGCTTAGGACTCACGGAGGTTTCAGATACGCAGTATTTT CASSLGLTEVSDTQYF
once TRBJ2-1 TRBD2 TRBV7-9 TGTGCCAGCAGCTCTACGATTCTAGCGGGGGGCTTGCATGAGCAGTTCTTC CASSSTILAGGLHEQFF
NA TRBJ1-2 NA TRBV29-1 TGCAGCGCCGAATACACTTATGGCTACACCTTC CSAEYTYGYTF
NA TRBJ1-3 NA TRBV4-3 TGCGCCAGCAGCCAACACAAGGGACCGAGGAGCTCTGGAAACACCATATATTTT CASSQHKGPRSSGNTIYF
NA TRBJ1-1 NA TRBV4-1 TGCGCCAGCAGCCATCTAGACCGGGTCCTGAACACTGAAGCTTTCTTT CASSHLDRVLNTEAFF
NA TRBJ2-1 NA TRBV19 TGTGCCAGTAGCAGACTTGAGGGTAGCTACAATGAGCAGTTCTTC CASSRLEGSYNEQFF
NA TRBJ2-1 TRBD1 TRBV5-1 TGCGCCAGCAGCTCCTTCGACAGGGGTCAGTACAATGAGCAGTTCTTC CASSSFDRGQYNEQFF
once TRBJ2-3 TRBD2 TRBV7-9 TGTGCCAGCAGCGGGAGAGCGGGGGGCCTCACAGATACGCAGTATTTT CASSGRAGGLTDTQYF
once TRBJ2-7 TRBD1 TRBV7-7 TGTGCTAGCAGCTTAGGGACAGGGGCGATCTACGAGCAGTACTTC CASSLGTGAIYEQYF
NA TRBJ2-3 NA TRBV5-4 TGTGCCAGCAGCTTTGGGAGGAGATTAGATACGCAGTATTTT CASSFGRRLDTQYF
NA TRBJ1-6 TRBD1 TRBV9 TGTGCCAGCAGCCCCCTCACAGGGGGCAGGTCACCCCTCCACTTT CASSPLTGGRSPLHF
once TRBJ2-7 NA TRBV6-5 TGTGCCAGCAGTCGGGTTGGCGGGATCGAGCAGTACTTC CASSRVGGIEQYF
NA TRBJ1-4 TRBD1 TRBV6-5 TGTGCCAGCAGTTCCGGACAGGTTAAGGAAAAACTGTTTTTT CASSSGQVKEKLFF
NA TRBJ1-6 NA TRBV18 TGTGCCAGCTCACCAGACGGCTCCTATAATTCACCCCTCCACTTT CASSPDGSYNSPLHF
NA TRBJ2-7 NA TRBV5-4 TGTGCCAGCAGCAACTCCTACGAGCAGTACTTC CASSNSYEQYF
NA TRBJ1-2 TRBD1 TRBV7-8 TGTGCCAGCAGCATACACAGGGGTGACTACTATGGCTACACCTTC CASSIHRGDYYGYTF
NA TRBJ2-1 NA TRBV20-1 TGCAGTGCTGTCCTCCCGGATGAGCAGTTCTTC CSAVLPDEQFF
NA TRBJ2-7 NA TRBV7-8 TGTGCCAGCAGCTTAATGGGGAAGACGGCCTACGAGCAGTACTTC CASSLMGKTAYEQYF
NA TRBJ2-4 TRBD2 TRBV7-9 TGTGCCAGCAGCTTAGATTGGACTAGCGGGACGGGCAAAAACATTCAGTACTTC CASSLDWTSGTGKNIQYF
NA TRBJ1-1 NA TRBV29-1 TGCAGCGCCTTCCACACAGGGAAAATGAACACTGAAGCTTTCTTT CSAFHTGKMNTEAFF
NA TRBJ2-6 NA TRBV4-1 TGCGCCAGCAGCCCAGAGGTAGAAAGCTCTGGGGCCAACGTCCTGACTTTC CASSPEVESSGANVLTF
NA TRBJ2-2 TRBD2 TRBV28 TGTGCCAGTTTAGCGGGAGACGGGAACACCGGGGAGCTGTTTTTT CASLAGDGNTGELFF
NA TRBJ1-3 NA TRBV6-5 TGTGCCAGCAGTTACGGTTCACAGCGCTCTGGAAACACCATATATTTT CASSYGSQRSGNTIYF
NA TRBJ1-5 TRBD1 TRBV15 TGTGCCACCAGAGGACAGGGAAATAGCAATCAGCCCCAGCATTTT CATRGQGNSNQPQHF
NA TRBJ2-3 NA TRBV4-3 TGCGCCAGCAGCCAAGCTGCGGGATTTAGCACAGATACGCAGTATTTT CASSQAAGFSTDTQYF
NA TRBJ2-5 NA TRBV7-2 TGTGCCAGCAGCCCACACCAACGGGGGACCCAGTACTTC CASSPHQRGTQYF
once TRBJ1-5 NA TRBV30 TGTGCCTGGAGTGTACCCCGACGGGGGGCGGGATTGGATCAGCCCCAGCATTTT CAWSVPRRGAGLDQPQHF
NA TRBJ2-1 TRBD2 TRBV10-1 TGCGCCAGCAGTGAGTCGCAGACTAGCGGGGACAGGGAGCAGTTCTTC CASSESQTSGDREQFF
NA TRBJ2-7 TRBD1 TRBV15 TGTGCCACCAGACGACAGGGTGTCTACGAGCAGTACTTC CATRRQGVYEQYF
NA TRBJ1-1 NA TRBV27 TGTGCCAGCAGTTCTTATACAGGGACTGGTAACACTGAAGCTTTCTTT CASSSYTGTGNTEAFF
NA TRBJ1-3 NA TRBV28 TGTGCCAGCGGGGCTTCGAACTCTGGAAACACCATATATTTT CASGASNSGNTIYF
NA TRBJ1-6 NA TRBV9 TGTGCCAGCAGCGCGGGGGGACGGCTCTACTTT CASSAGGRLYF
NA TRBJ1-1 NA TRBV7-2 TGTGCCAGCAGCTCTTACACGGGCCCTGAAGCTTTCTTT CASSSYTGPEAFF
NA TRBJ2-1 NA TRBV18 TGTGCCAGCTCACCACCGCCCGGGTCGTCGGGAGTTGATAGCTCCTACAATGAGCAGTTCTTC CASSPPPGSSGVDSSYNEQFF
NA TRBJ2-1 NA TRBV7-6 TGTGCCAGCAGCCAAGACCTAGCGCTTAGCTCCTACAATGAGCAGTTCTTC CASSQDLALSSYNEQFF
NA TRBJ2-7 TRBD1 TRBV5-1 TGCGCCAGCAGCTCTGGACCAGGGGGCTCCTACGAGCAGTACTTC CASSSGPGGSYEQYF
NA TRBJ1-1 NA TRBV6-6 TGTGCCAGCAGAGGACAGATGCGGACTGAAGCTTTCTTT CASRGQMRTEAFF